Detailed here is one T cell receptor (beta chain). TCRdb reprocessed the 5' RACE reads and reports one entry per CDR3 protein, with no DNA. Its listing shows about 440,000 distinct CDR3 sequences. The data belong to a study of T cells expressing NK-cell markers. Turning to the study itself: It was from sorted CD3+CD56+NKG2C+, CD3+CD56+NKG2C- and CD3+CD56-NKG2C+ T cells that TCR beta repertoires came. In the group of eight sequenced donors, seven were HCMV-seropositive and one was seronegative.

The sequenced sample was blood T cells: a sorted CD56 or NKG2C T cell subset, CD4+ or CD8+ T cells, or bulk PBMC T cells (not recorded which). This receptor was identified in a woman aged 18 to 69 in good health.

The CDR3 here is CASSLPGGWATDTQYF. This sequence joins TRBV5-5 and TRBJ2-3; TCRdb indicates TRBD1, and absent DNA this call remains unverified. The CDR3 runs 16 residues. Germline V CDR1 and CDR2: SGHKS, YYEKEE (reference sequence).